Each of the 11 T cell receptor beta chains below was sequenced from the same sample in a study of control samples from healthy donors and cancer patients. Assay: immunoSEQ multiplex PCR; the TCRdb copy retains only in-frame clones and omits some. The data hold 150,000 or so clones, with more than 85% observed a single time. Sequencing used blood. Source of these receptors: a man younger than 30 in good health.

This chain uses TRBV3-1 (or the pseudogene TRBV3-2) with TRBJ2-3, with 13 bases identical to TRBD2. The CDR3 has 18 residues. V trimming: 3 bases; J trimming: 4 bases; junction bases outside the gene matches: 10. The germline gives CDR1 LGHDT, CDR2 YNNKEL (reference sequence). The CDR3 DNA is TGTGCCAGCAGCCACCTCGGACTAGCGGGAGAACTCGCAGATACGCAGTATTTT. Translating it yields CASSHLGLAGELADTQYF.

This clone was detected only once. The V and J genes are TRBV5-1 and TRBJ1-1, with 8 nucleotides matching TRBD1. The CDR3 has 17 residues. V lost 0 bases, J lost 0 bases, and 7 bases stayed unmatched. Germline CDR1 and CDR2: SGHRS and YFSETQ. CDR3 region: CASSLGGTGIMNTEAFF. The DNA of the CDR3 is TGCGCCAGCAGCTTGGGGGGGACAGGTATCATGAACACTGAAGCTTTCTTT.

CDR3 nucleotide sequence: TGTGCCAGCAGTTACCCGGGACTAGCGGGGGGAAAAGAGACCCAGTACTTC. This gives the protein CASSYPGLAGGKETQYF. V gene TRBV7-9 combines with J gene TRBJ2-5, with TRBD2 identical over 15 bases. The CDR3 is made up of 17 amino acids. Germline CDR1 and CDR2: SEHNR and FQNEAQ (reference sequence). V trimming: 6 bases; J trimming: 3 bases; junction bases outside the gene matches: 8.

This chain's CDR3 is CASSLVARALTNTEAFF. The CDR3 bases are TGTGCCAGCAGCTTAGTGGCCCGGGCGCTTACGAACACTGAAGCTTTCTTT. The rearrangement joins TRBV7-2 to TRBJ1-1; D gene unclear. CDR1 is SGHTA and CDR2 is FQGNSA in the germline V gene. The CDR3 is made up of 17 amino acids. Trimming shortened V by 1 base and J by 1 base, and 16 bases separated the two germline ends.

The sample holds one count of this clone. The chain couples TRBV9 to TRBJ2-1; possibly TRBD2 for D (6 bases). Between the trimmed V and J ends, which lost 10 bases and 2 bases, there was a span of 16 bases. The CDR3 totals 14 residues. Germline CDR1 SGDLS, CDR2 YYNGEE. Here the CDR3 reads CAGVIADTYNEQFF. CDR3 in DNA: TGTGCCGGAGTTATAGCGGATACCTACAATGAGCAGTTCTTC.

CDR3 DNA: TGTGCCAGCAGTTACTCCCAGGGACGGACTCACTATGGCTACACCTTC. Translated: CASSYSQGRTHYGYTF. The J gene is TRBJ1-2, the V gene TRBV6-5; D is perhaps TRBD1 (5 bases). V gave up 0 bases and J gave up 3 bases, with 14 bases separating them. The CDR3 has 16 residues. Germline V gene lookup returns CDR1 MNHEY and CDR2 SVGAGI.

The rearrangement links TRBV28 to TRBJ2-7; D ambiguous. The CDR3 runs to 14 residues. V lost 4 bases, J lost 0 bases, and 10 bases lay in between. Germline V gene data show CDR1 as MDHEN and CDR2 as SYDVKM. The CDR3 sequence is CASSSPPSSYEQYF. As DNA, the CDR3 is TGTGCCAGCAGTTCCCCCCCAAGCTCCTACGAGCAGTACTTC.

The chain recombines TRBV24-1 with TRBJ2-1; D may be TRBD1 (6 bases). Germline assignment: CDR1 KGHDR and CDR2 SFDVKD. Trimming left V 6 bases short and J 4 bases short, with 9 bases between. The CDR3 runs to 13 residues. CDR3 coding DNA: TGTGCCACCAGTCGTACAGGGTACAATGAGCAGTTCTTC. Translating it yields CATSRTGYNEQFF.

The rearrangement uses TRBV5-6 and TRBJ2-5; D is uncertain. The V gene lost 2 bases and the J gene lost 7 bases, with 9 bases spanning the gap. Germline V gives CDR1 SGHDT, CDR2 YYEEEE. The CDR3 spans 12 residues. The CDR3 DNA sequence: TGTGCCAGCAGCTTAACCGGCGGGACCCAGTACTTC. This sequence encodes CASSLTGGTQYF.

The chain couples TRBV5-6 to TRBJ1-1, with a tentative D call TRBD1 (5 bases). CDR3 length: 14 amino acids. CDR1 and CDR2 (germline): SGHDT, YYEEEE. The V gene lost 0 bases and the J gene lost 2 bases, with 8 bases spanning the gap. CDR3 loop: CASSLVGANTEAFF. DNA for the CDR3: TGTGCCAGCAGCTTGGTCGGGGCTAACACTGAAGCTTTCTTT.

The chain joins TRBV11-2 to TRBJ1-3; no clear D. CDR1 is SGHAT and CDR2 is FQNNGV in the germline V gene. V lost 6 bases to trimming and J lost 6 bases, with 21 bases between them. The CDR3 extends over 16 amino acids. CDR3 sequence reads: CASRKTPRTSENTIYF. The CDR3 DNA is TGTGCCAGCAGGAAAACCCCCCGGACGTCGGAAAACACCATATATTTT.